These 11 T cell receptor beta chains originate from one sample sequenced in a study of PD-L1 blockade in urothelial cancer. The table came from immunoSEQ multiplex PCR; TCRdb's copy has only in-frame clones and leaves some out. Altogether tens of thousands of clones are present, 89% being singletons, with the ten largest covering 0.97%. The time point is: pretreatment peripheral blood. Sample: PBMCs, taken around atezolizumab (anti-PD-L1) treatment. These receptors were collected from a woman aged 80 or over with urothelial cancer.

The chain couples TRBV5-5 to TRBJ1-1, with D tentatively TRBD1 (6 bases). Trimming took 4 bases from V and 2 from J, leaving 15 bases between them. Germline V gene sequence: CDR1 SGHKS, CDR2 YYEKEE (reference sequence). The CDR3 contains 15 residues. The CDR3 loop reads CASSPGTTFNTEAFF. The CDR3, as DNA: TGTGCCAGCAGCCCCGGGACAACTTTTAACACTGAAGCTTTCTTT.

This chain links TRBV15 with TRBJ2-1; D gene ambiguous. Trimming cost V 1 base and J 4 bases, with 8 bases left between them. The germline CDR1 and CDR2 sequences are LNHNV and YYDKDF (reference sequence). The CDR3 consists of 14 residues. The DNA of the CDR3 is TGTGCCACCAGCAGAGTTCAGGCGTACAATGAGCAGTTCTTC. Translating gives CATSRVQAYNEQFF.

This chain uses TRBV5-1 with TRBJ1-2; D not resolved. CDR1 is SGHRS and CDR2 is YFSETQ in the germline V gene. The CDR3 covers 12 residues. V lost 1 base, J lost 1 base, and 2 bases lay in between. The CDR3 protein is CASSLLNYGYTF. CDR3 nucleotides: TGCGCCAGCAGCTTGCTTAACTATGGCTACACCTTC.

The V call is TRBV5-1, the J call TRBJ2-5; the D gene is possibly TRBD1 (6 bases). V was shortened by 1 base and J by 13 bases, with 20 bases between the two germline ends. The CDR3 spans 14 residues. Germline V lookup: CDR1 SGHRS, CDR2 YFSETQ. The CDR3 DNA is TGCGCCAGCAGCTTGCGGGACACGGAAATAATTCTGTACTTC. Protein: CASSLRDTEIILYF.

The chain couples TRBV2 to TRBJ2-1, with TRBD2 matching 9 bases. The germline gives CDR1 SNHLY, CDR2 FYNNEI. The V gene end was trimmed by 4 bases and the J gene end by 7 bases; junction bases not matched to a gene: 11. There are 16 residues in the CDR3. The CDR3: CASSGAGGRASNEQFF. The CDR3 DNA reads TGTGCCAGCAGTGGGGCCGGCGGGAGGGCGAGTAATGAGCAGTTCTTC.

The rearrangement links TRBV2 to TRBJ1-1; TRBD1 agrees at 8 bases. Germline V gene sequence: CDR1 SNHLY, CDR2 FYNNEI. J gave up 1 base and V 2 bases, and 9 bases lay outside the gene matches. This CDR3 is built from 17 residues. CDR3 amino acids: CASSEQHQGAKNTEAFF. CDR3 bases: TGTGCCAGCAGTGAACAACATCAGGGGGCTAAGAACACTGAAGCTTTCTTT.

The gene calls are TRBV30 and TRBJ1-5; 9 bases map to TRBD1. Looked up from germline, CDR1 is GTSNPN and CDR2 is SVGIG (reference sequence). This CDR3 region has 17 residues. With V trimmed by 1 base and J by 2 bases, 9 bases remained unmatched. The CDR3 here is CAWSAPGQGWGNQPQHF. The CDR3 DNA reads TGTGCCTGGAGTGCTCCGGGACAGGGTTGGGGCAATCAGCCCCAGCATTTT. Full variable domain (outside the CDR3, taken from reference TRBV30 and TRBJ1-5): SQTIHQWPATLVQPVGSPLSLECTVEGTSNPNLYWYRQAAGRGLQLLFYSVGIGQISSEVPQNLSASRPQDRQFILSSKKLLLSDSGFYLCAWSAPGQGWGNQPQHFGDGTRLSIL.

The chain uses TRBV6-1 and TRBJ1-3; 7 positions agree with TRBD1. Trimming at V came to 5 bases and at J to 3 bases, leaving 4 bases not matched to a gene. The germline V gene encodes CDR1 MNHNS and CDR2 SASEGT. CDR3 length equals 14 residues. Written as DNA, the CDR3 is TGTGCCAGCAGTACCCGGGACAGTGGAAACACCATATATTTT. It codes for CASSTRDSGNTIYF.

The rearrangement joins TRBV4-2 to TRBJ1-1; weak D call: TRBD1 (5 bases). V lost 1 base, J lost 4 bases, and 10 bases lay in between. Germline V gene data show CDR1 as LGHNA and CDR2 as YNFKEQ. This CDR3 has 14 amino acids. CDR3 protein: CASSQGGDLTEAFF. CDR3 DNA: TGTGCCAGCAGCCAAGGGGGGGACCTCACTGAAGCTTTCTTT.

This sequence joins TRBV28 and TRBJ1-5; the match to TRBD1 covers 12 bases. CDR1 is MDHEN and CDR2 is SYDVKM in the germline V gene. CDR3 size: 16 residues. V shed 5 bases and J 6 bases; nucleotides not matched to a gene: 8. Here the CDR3 reads CASSQAGTGGFQPQHF. The CDR3 coding sequence is TGTGCCAGCAGTCAAGCCGGGACAGGGGGCTTTCAGCCCCAGCATTTT.

V usage is TRBV5-1 and J usage is TRBJ2-7; 7 bases agree with TRBD2. This CDR3 is 15 amino acids long. CDR1 is SGHRS, CDR2 YFSETQ, per germline. V was clipped by 2 bases and J by 6 bases; unmatched bases: 11. The CDR3 reads CASSLTGDSGGEQYF. As DNA, the CDR3 is TGCGCCAGCAGCTTAACAGGTGACTCGGGGGGCGAGCAGTACTTC.